The source of this TCR beta chain is a study of CD8 T cells in ankylosing spondylitis. Libraries of TCR beta came from quantitative 5'-RACE with molecular barcodes. TCRdb re-called the 5' RACE reads with MiXCR, one entry per CDR3 protein. The sample records about 240,000 distinct CDR3 sequences, approximately 12% being singletons. The CDR3 extends over 13 amino acids. The germline V gene encodes CDR1 MNHNS and CDR2 SASEGT. V was shortened by 5 bases and J by 8 bases, with 13 bases between the two germline ends. The study, taken as a whole, reports: Reactive arthritis synovial fluid and blood previously showed some of these motif variants. Apparently characteristic of ankylosing spondylitis blood was a TCR beta motif (eight highly homologous variants). With a CD8+ phenotype, disease-linked clones were relatively rare in peripheral blood.

At least ten counts were recorded for this clonotype. Its specificity is not known. V gene TRBV6-1 combines with J gene TRBJ2-1; tentative D call: TRBD2 (6 bases). The specimen was blood, either unsorted or a sorted T cell fraction (not recorded which). The receptor comes from a male donor with ankylosing spondylitis or in good health (not recorded which). This CDR3 is CASSSGGLDEQFF. In nucleotides, the CDR3 is TGTGCCAGCAGTAGTGGAGGGTTAGATGAGCAGTTCTTC.